This TCR beta chain originates from a study of blood T cells in healthy people across ages. Details on this clonotype: Its antigen is unidentified.

Findings of the study overall: There was a strong correlation between TCR beta diversity and naive T cell percentage.

CDR1 and CDR2 from the germline V gene are MNHEY and SMNVEV (reference sequence). The CDR3 spans 14 residues. Deletions cut 8 bases from V and 2 bases from J, with 10 bases between. A second PCR, run for about 7 to 11 cycles, used a sample-barcoded 5' primer plus a J-beta primer mix. TCRdb redid the calling of the 5' RACE reads with MiXCR, one entry per CDR3 protein. The sample has fewer than 2,000,000 distinct CDR3 sequences, roughly 30% seen once. The sequenced sample consisted of blood. The chain couples TRBV27 to TRBJ2-6; D gene uncertain. The clonotype originates from a woman under 40 in good health. The CDR3 DNA reads as TGTGCCAGCGGTAAGTTGGCTGGGGCCAACGTCCTGACTTTC. Translation: CASGKLAGANVLTF.